This TCR beta chain was sequenced for a study of blood T cell repertoires in COVID-19. Study background: Sites across the United States, Italy and Spain contributed samples from acute and convalescent COVID-19. PBMCs, B-cell-depleted T cells, or T cells were the source of the cDNA or gDNA that made up the material.

In the authors' methods: From reference gene primer amplification, estimates of nucleated cell counts were derived. Here immunoSEQ multiplex PCR was the method, and the copy in TCRdb shows in-frame clones only, minus some. V, J and clone size derive from that table, while D and trimming were established from the DNA sequence. The sample carries 98,000 or so clones, about 86% recorded once. This CDR3 comprises 11 residues. With 11 bases removed from V and 2 bases from J, the gap between germline ends came to 9 bases. Germline loops: CDR1 MNHNY, CDR2 SVGAGI (reference sequence). Sequencing was carried out using peripheral blood. The source is a woman aged 60-75 years in a cohort sampled during active or convalescent COVID-19. The chain uses TRBV6-6 and TRBJ1-1; D uncertain. CDR3 coding DNA: TGTGCCGCTTCGCGTAACACTGAAGCTTTCTTT. It translates to CAASRNTEAFF.